This is a list of T cell receptor beta chains from one sample in a study of post-analysis software for immune sequencing data. TCRdb independently ran MiXCR on the PCR reads; one entry per CDR3 protein. Among about 820,000 distinct CDR3 sequences listed, around 53% were seen once. Sequenced material: blood. These receptors all stem from a girl between 10 and 17 years old with multiple sclerosis. Both conserved end residues are part of each CDR3. A D gene is named only where the DNA matches it firmly. Where a row states a size, it is once, few, many or the class of an expanded clone; other rows omit it.

J gene: TRBJ2-3; V gene: TRBV5-1; clone size: -; D gene: TRBD1; CDR3 DNA: TGCGCCAGCAGCGGGGGGACAGGATGGTCATTAGCAGATACGCAGTATTTT; CDR3 protein: CASSGGTGWSLADTQYF
J gene: TRBJ2-1; V gene: TRBV4-2; clone size: -; D gene: TRBD2; CDR3 DNA: TGTGCCAGCAGCCAAGAGGGGACTAGCGGGAACAATGAGCAGTTCTTC; CDR3 protein: CASSQEGTSGNNEQFF
J gene: TRBJ2-5; V gene: TRBV4-2; clone size: -; D gene: -; CDR3 DNA: TGTGCCAGCAGCCAAGGTTGGGGGGAAGAGACCCAGTACTTC; CDR3 protein: CASSQGWGEETQYF
J gene: TRBJ2-7; V gene: TRBV10-3; clone size: -; D gene: TRBD2; CDR3 DNA: TGTGCCATCAGTGACCGACTAGCGCCTAGCTCCTACGAGCAGTACTTC; CDR3 protein: CAISDRLAPSSYEQYF
J gene: TRBJ2-7; V gene: TRBV29-1; clone size: few; D gene: -; CDR3 DNA: TGCAGCGTTGGGCAGCTGACTCCCTACGAGCAGTACTTC; CDR3 protein: CSVGQLTPYEQYF
J gene: TRBJ2-1; V gene: TRBV9; clone size: few; D gene: -; CDR3 DNA: TGTGCCAGCAGCGTGTTCGCTGGAAGCTCCTACAATGAGCAGTTCTTC; CDR3 protein: CASSVFAGSSYNEQFF
J gene: TRBJ2-5; V gene: TRBV29-1; clone size: -; D gene: -; CDR3 DNA: TGCAGCGTAGTCCGAGATGAAGAGACCCAGTACTTC; CDR3 protein: CSVVRDEETQYF
J gene: TRBJ2-7; V gene: TRBV10-3; clone size: few; D gene: -; CDR3 DNA: TGTGCCATCAGTGGAAACGGTATGGAGCAGTACTTC; CDR3 protein: CAISGNGMEQYF
J gene: TRBJ2-1; V gene: TRBV7-2; clone size: -; D gene: TRBD2; CDR3 DNA: TGTGCCAGCAGCGAGACTAGCGGGAACTACAATGAGCAGTTCTTC; CDR3 protein: CASSETSGNYNEQFF
J gene: TRBJ2-3; V gene: TRBV20-1; clone size: few; D gene: TRBD2; CDR3 DNA: TGCAGTGCTAGAGATACTGGTAGCGGGAGCTCCGGGCCGCAGTATTTT; CDR3 protein: CSARDTGSGSSGPQYF
J gene: TRBJ2-3; V gene: TRBV5-5; clone size: -; D gene: -; CDR3 DNA: TGTGCCAGCAGCACATGGCCCGCCGCAGATACGCAGTATTTT; CDR3 protein: CASSTWPAADTQYF
J gene: TRBJ2-1; V gene: TRBV7-9; clone size: few; D gene: -; CDR3 DNA: TGTGCCAGCAGCTTGTCCGGGGGCGATGAGCAGTTCTTC; CDR3 protein: CASSLSGGDEQFF
J gene: TRBJ1-1; V gene: TRBV6-6; clone size: -; D gene: -; CDR3 DNA: TGTGCCAGCACTCGATCTCTGTCTGGCAGGGTGGAGACTGAAGCTTTCTTT; CDR3 protein: CASTRSLSGRVETEAFF
J gene: TRBJ2-6; V gene: TRBV7-9; clone size: -; D gene: -; CDR3 DNA: TGTGCCAGCAGCTTAGGGGTGGGCTCTGGGGCCAACGTCCTGACTTTC; CDR3 protein: CASSLGVGSGANVLTF
J gene: TRBJ2-1; V gene: TRBV5-1; clone size: -; D gene: TRBD2; CDR3 DNA: TGCGCCAGCAGCCACCCTAGCGGGAGACCCTACAATGAGCAGTTCTTC; CDR3 protein: CASSHPSGRPYNEQFF
J gene: TRBJ2-1; V gene: TRBV20-1; clone size: -; D gene: -; CDR3 DNA: TGCAGTGCTAGAGATGAGCCCCGGGGGCAGTTCTTC; CDR3 protein: CSARDEPRGQFF
J gene: TRBJ1-2; V gene: TRBV5-1; clone size: -; D gene: -; CDR3 DNA: TGCGCCAGCAGGTCCCACAGGTTCTATGGCTACACCTTC; CDR3 protein: CASRSHRFYGYTF
J gene: TRBJ2-7; V gene: TRBV5-1; clone size: -; D gene: TRBD2; CDR3 DNA: TGCGCCAGCAGCCCGGTGACTAGCCTCGAGCAGTACTTC; CDR3 protein: CASSPVTSLEQYF
J gene: TRBJ2-3; V gene: TRBV5-1; clone size: -; D gene: -; CDR3 DNA: TGCGCCAGCAGCCGACAGGTCCCTAGCACAGATACGCAGTATTTT; CDR3 protein: CASSRQVPSTDTQYF
J gene: TRBJ2-1; V gene: TRBV7-3; clone size: -; D gene: -; CDR3 DNA: TGTGCCAGCAGCTTAGATCGGGGGTTAAATGAGCAGTTCTTC; CDR3 protein: CASSLDRGLNEQFF
J gene: TRBJ1-6; V gene: TRBV12-3/TRBV12-4; clone size: -; D gene: TRBD1; CDR3 DNA: TGTGCCAGCAGTTTAGCCGGACAGGGGGCTTCACCCCTCCACTTT; CDR3 protein: CASSLAGQGASPLHF
J gene: TRBJ2-3; V gene: TRBV2; clone size: -; D gene: TRBD2; CDR3 DNA: TGTGCCAGCAGTGAAGGGGTGGGACTAGCAGATACGCAGTATTTT; CDR3 protein: CASSEGVGLADTQYF
J gene: TRBJ2-5; V gene: TRBV10-3; clone size: -; D gene: -; CDR3 DNA: TGTGCCATCAGTGTAGCCGAGGGGGAGACCCAGTACTTC; CDR3 protein: CAISVAEGETQYF
J gene: TRBJ2-3; V gene: TRBV5-5; clone size: few; D gene: TRBD1; CDR3 DNA: TGTGCCAGCAGCTTACTCACACCGGGACAGTGGTATTTT; CDR3 protein: CASSLLTPGQWYF
J gene: TRBJ2-7; V gene: TRBV12-5; clone size: -; D gene: -; CDR3 DNA: TGTGCTAGTGGTCCCCGGGGTGCCGAGCAGTACTTC; CDR3 protein: CASGPRGAEQYF
J gene: TRBJ2-1; V gene: TRBV30; clone size: -; D gene: TRBD2; CDR3 DNA: TGTGCCTGGAGTGGAAATAGCGGGAGGGAGCATGAGCAGTTCTTC; CDR3 protein: CAWSGNSGREHEQFF
J gene: TRBJ2-1; V gene: TRBV6-2/TRBV6-3; clone size: -; D gene: -; CDR3 DNA: TGTGCCAGCAGTCTACCCGACCTATACAATGAGCAGTTCTTC; CDR3 protein: CASSLPDLYNEQFF
J gene: TRBJ2-1; V gene: TRBV10-3; clone size: -; D gene: TRBD2; CDR3 DNA: TGTGCCATCAGTGAGTTGACTAGCGGGGGCTACAATGAGCAGTTCTTC; CDR3 protein: CAISELTSGGYNEQFF
J gene: TRBJ1-2; V gene: TRBV10-3; clone size: once; D gene: TRBD1; CDR3 DNA: TGTGCCATCAGAGGACAGGCGACTCCGGAGGGCTATGGCTACACCTTC; CDR3 protein: CAIRGQATPEGYGYTF
J gene: TRBJ1-1; V gene: TRBV5-1; clone size: -; D gene: -; CDR3 DNA: TGCGCCAGCAGCTTGGGTTTCAGGGGCTCACAAATGAACACTGAAGCTTTCTTT; CDR3 protein: CASSLGFRGSQMNTEAFF
J gene: TRBJ1-2; V gene: TRBV20-1; clone size: few; D gene: TRBD1; CDR3 DNA: TGCAGTGCTAGGGACCAAACAGGGGCCTATGGCTACACCTTC; CDR3 protein: CSARDQTGAYGYTF
J gene: TRBJ2-4; V gene: TRBV4-1; clone size: few; D gene: -; CDR3 DNA: TGCGCCAGCAGCCAAGTGGGGGCCGTGATAGCCAAAAACATTCAGTACTTC; CDR3 protein: CASSQVGAVIAKNIQYF
J gene: TRBJ2-1; V gene: TRBV3-1; clone size: -; D gene: TRBD2; CDR3 DNA: TGTGCCAGCAGCCAAACTCTAGCGGGAGGTAATGAGCAGTTCTTC; CDR3 protein: CASSQTLAGGNEQFF
J gene: TRBJ2-1; V gene: TRBV3-1; clone size: few; D gene: TRBD2; CDR3 DNA: TGTGCCAGCAGCCAAGATGGTGGACTAGCGGGAGGACGCGAGCAGTTCTTC; CDR3 protein: CASSQDGGLAGGREQFF
J gene: TRBJ1-2; V gene: TRBV13; clone size: -; D gene: -; CDR3 DNA: TGTGCCAGCAGCTTAGGGGTCGATGGGCGCGCGGATGGCTACACCTTC; CDR3 protein: CASSLGVDGRADGYTF
J gene: TRBJ2-3; V gene: TRBV20-1; clone size: few; D gene: TRBD2; CDR3 DNA: TGCAGTGCTCCGCGGGAGGGCACAGATACGCAGTATTTT; CDR3 protein: CSAPREGTDTQYF
J gene: TRBJ2-7; V gene: TRBV4-1; clone size: once; D gene: TRBD1; CDR3 DNA: TGCGCCAGCAGCCAAACGAAGGGGCTTGAGACAGGGTTCTACGAGCAGTACTTC; CDR3 protein: CASSQTKGLETGFYEQYF
J gene: TRBJ2-5; V gene: TRBV20-1; clone size: few; D gene: -; CDR3 DNA: TGCAGTGCTAGAGCCACAGCCCAAGAGACCCAGTACTTC; CDR3 protein: CSARATAQETQYF
J gene: TRBJ2-7; V gene: TRBV7-9; clone size: -; D gene: TRBD1; CDR3 DNA: TGTGCCAGCAGCTCCGGGACAGGCGCGAACGAGCAGTACTTC; CDR3 protein: CASSSGTGANEQYF
J gene: TRBJ1-1; V gene: TRBV9; clone size: few; D gene: -; CDR3 DNA: TGTGCCAGCAGCGTAGGATGGTTGCACACTGAAGCTTTCTTT; CDR3 protein: CASSVGWLHTEAFF
J gene: TRBJ1-2; V gene: TRBV29-1; clone size: -; D gene: TRBD1; CDR3 DNA: TGCAGCGTTAAGGACAGGACTACCTATGGCTACACCTTC; CDR3 protein: CSVKDRTTYGYTF
J gene: TRBJ2-4; V gene: TRBV5-1; clone size: -; D gene: TRBD2; CDR3 DNA: TGCGCCAGCAGCTCAGGACGGGGGGAAAACATTCAGTACTTC; CDR3 protein: CASSSGRGENIQYF
J gene: TRBJ2-6; V gene: TRBV29-1; clone size: -; D gene: -; CDR3 DNA: TGCAGCGTGGACTCGACAGGTACAAGCTCTGGGGCCAACGTCCTGACTTTC; CDR3 protein: CSVDSTGTSSGANVLTF
J gene: TRBJ2-3; V gene: TRBV5-1; clone size: few; D gene: -; CDR3 DNA: TGCGCCAGCAGCCCTACTGGGCGGGGATTCACAGATACGCAGTATTTT; CDR3 protein: CASSPTGRGFTDTQYF
J gene: TRBJ2-7; V gene: TRBV5-1; clone size: -; D gene: -; CDR3 DNA: TGCGCCAGTGGACAAAGACCACCGGGACCTGGGAACGAGCAGTACTTC; CDR3 protein: CASGQRPPGPGNEQYF
J gene: TRBJ2-3; V gene: TRBV6-5; clone size: -; D gene: -; CDR3 DNA: TGTGCCAGCAGTAGTGTAAGAGATACGCAGTATTTT; CDR3 protein: CASSSVRDTQYF
J gene: TRBJ2-7; V gene: TRBV12-3/TRBV12-4; clone size: -; D gene: TRBD1; CDR3 DNA: TGTGCCAGCAGCCTCGCCCGGGACAGGGACTACGAGCAGTACTTC; CDR3 protein: CASSLARDRDYEQYF
J gene: TRBJ2-1; V gene: TRBV27; clone size: -; D gene: TRBD2; CDR3 DNA: TGTGCCAGCAGTGACTTTCTAGCGGGAGGGGACAATGAGCAGTTCTTC; CDR3 protein: CASSDFLAGGDNEQFF
J gene: TRBJ2-3; V gene: TRBV28; clone size: -; D gene: TRBD2; CDR3 DNA: TGTGCCAGCAGGGTAGCGGGAGTTTGGTTAGATACGCAGTATTTT; CDR3 protein: CASRVAGVWLDTQYF
J gene: TRBJ2-7; V gene: TRBV3-1; clone size: -; D gene: TRBD2; CDR3 DNA: TGTGCCAGCAGCCTTGCTAGCGGAGCTAGGAGCTCCTACGAGCAGTACTTC; CDR3 protein: CASSLASGARSSYEQYF
J gene: TRBJ2-5; V gene: TRBV6-2/TRBV6-3; clone size: -; D gene: -; CDR3 DNA: TGTGCCAGCAGAAGGGTGGCGACGGAGACCCAGTACTTC; CDR3 protein: CASRRVATETQYF
J gene: TRBJ2-1; V gene: TRBV29-1; clone size: few; D gene: TRBD2; CDR3 DNA: TGCAGCGTTGAAGAACGTAGCGGGGTCTCCTACAATGAGCAGTTCTTC; CDR3 protein: CSVEERSGVSYNEQFF
J gene: TRBJ1-2; V gene: TRBV10-3; clone size: -; D gene: -; CDR3 DNA: TGTGCCATCAGTGAGCAAGGGGGAATCGGCTATGGCTACACCTTC; CDR3 protein: CAISEQGGIGYGYTF